This TCR beta chain was sequenced during a study of T-cell reconstitution after alpha-beta-depleted transplantation in children. The TCRbeta library incorporated unique molecular identifiers. Using its own MiXCR run on the PCR reads, TCRdb lists one record per CDR3 protein. This sample yields a few hundred thousand distinct CDR3 sequences, of which 5.5% to 7% are seen a single time; more than 5.5% belongs to the top ten. The germline gives CDR1 MNHEY, CDR2 SVGEGT. V lost 2 bases to trimming and J lost 3 bases, with 8 bases between them. CDR3 length: 15 amino acids. General study findings and limits: Some patients showed high day-60 TCRbeta diversity, which derived from surviving recipient T cells and thymic progenitors. When one year had passed after transplant, most T-cell counts and diversity came from newly produced T cells. About two months after transplant, alpha-beta T cells reportedly came from several hundred expanded graft clones.

This clonotype was seen ten or more times. Its antigen is undetermined. This chain connects TRBV6-2 or TRBV6-3 to TRBJ2-6; unclear D gene. This specimen was PBMCs, taken before TCRalphabeta/CD19-depleted stem cell transplant. The receptor's source is a boy aged 2 to 10 with acute lymphoblastic leukemia, due to receive a stem cell transplant. The CDR3 here is CASSYVPIGANVLTF. CDR3 nucleotides: TGTGCCAGCAGTTACGTCCCCATTGGGGCCAACGTCCTGACTTTC.